This TCR beta chain was captured in a study of cytomegalovirus exposure and HLA in healthy donors. PCR amplification relied on 60 Vbeta primers (plus 13 Jbeta primers). Some clones are missing from TCRdb's copy, which holds only in-frame ones; the method was immunoSEQ multiplex PCR. The repertoire has over 150,000 clones, approximately 80% of them found once; the top ten carry roughly 3%. Trimming cost V 5 bases and J 0 bases, with 14 bases left between them. CDR3 length: 16 amino acids. Germline CDR1 and CDR2: SGHTA and FQGNSA. The receptor's source is a young woman in good health and CMV-seronegative. The chain joins TRBV7-2 to TRBJ2-4; D is possibly TRBD2 (6 bases). Sequencing input: PBMCs. The CDR3 DNA follows: TGTGCCAGCAGCCCCCCACGGGGGTTAGCCAAAAACATTCAGTACTTC. This codes for CASSPPRGLAKNIQYF.